The entry that follows covers one TCR beta chain sequence. TCRdb's table, derived via immunoSEQ multiplex PCR, lists solely in-frame clones and lacks some. The top ten clones hold around 3% of a sample with around 120,000 clones, 87% of them seen once. Germline V CDR1 and CDR2: SGHAT, FQNNGV. There are 16 residues in the CDR3. Trimming cost V 2 bases and J 1 base; bases outside gene matches: 6. This sample stems from a study of control samples from healthy donors and cancer patients. The receptor comes from a man aged 55 to 70 in good health. The gene calls are TRBV11-2 and TRBJ2-3; 7 bases match TRBD2. Sequencing input: blood. The CDR3 bases are TGTGCCAGCAGCTTACTACTCGCGGGGGGCACAGATACGCAGTATTTT. Its protein product is CASSLLLAGGTDTQYF.